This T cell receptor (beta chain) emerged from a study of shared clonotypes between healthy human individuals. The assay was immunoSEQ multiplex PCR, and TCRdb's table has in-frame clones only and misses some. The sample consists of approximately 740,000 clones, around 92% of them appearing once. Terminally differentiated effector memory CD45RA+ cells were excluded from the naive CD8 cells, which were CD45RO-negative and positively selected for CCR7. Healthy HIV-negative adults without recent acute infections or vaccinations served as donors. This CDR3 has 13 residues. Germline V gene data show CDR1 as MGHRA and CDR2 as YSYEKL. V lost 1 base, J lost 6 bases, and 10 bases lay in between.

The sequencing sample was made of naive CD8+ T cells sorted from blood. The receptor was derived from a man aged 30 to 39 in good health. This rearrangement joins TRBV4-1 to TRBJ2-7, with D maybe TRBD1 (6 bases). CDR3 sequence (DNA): TGCGCCAGCAGCCAAGTGCAGGGGTCCGAGCAGTACTTC. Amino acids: CASSQVQGSEQYF.